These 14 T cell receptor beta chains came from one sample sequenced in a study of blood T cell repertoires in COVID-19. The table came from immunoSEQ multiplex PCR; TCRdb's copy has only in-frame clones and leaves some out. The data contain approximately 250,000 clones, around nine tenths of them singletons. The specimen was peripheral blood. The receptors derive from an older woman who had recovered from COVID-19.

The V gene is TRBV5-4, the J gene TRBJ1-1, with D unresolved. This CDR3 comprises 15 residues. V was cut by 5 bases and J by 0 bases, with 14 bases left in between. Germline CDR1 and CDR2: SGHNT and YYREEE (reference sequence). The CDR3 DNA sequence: TGTGCCAGCAGTTATGAGGGCTTTGTGAACACTGAAGCTTTCTTT. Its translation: CASSYEGFVNTEAFF.

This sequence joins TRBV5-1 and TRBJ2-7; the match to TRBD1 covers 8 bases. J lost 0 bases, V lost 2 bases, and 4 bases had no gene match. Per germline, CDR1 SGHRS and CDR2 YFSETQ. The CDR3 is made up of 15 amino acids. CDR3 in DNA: TGCGCCAGCAGCTTCGCAGGGGGCCTCTCCTACGAGCAGTACTTC. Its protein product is CASSFAGGLSYEQYF.

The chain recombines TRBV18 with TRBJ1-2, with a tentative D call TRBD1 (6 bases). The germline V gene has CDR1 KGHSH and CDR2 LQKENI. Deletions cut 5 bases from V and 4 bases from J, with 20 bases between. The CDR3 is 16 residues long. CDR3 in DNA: TGTGCCAGCTCAGACCCCAGACAGGTGGGGCCCTATGGCTACACCTTC. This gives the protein CASSDPRQVGPYGYTF. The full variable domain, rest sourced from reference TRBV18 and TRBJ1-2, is NAGVMQNPRHLVRRRGQEARLRCSPMKGHSHVYWYRQLPEEGLKFMVYLQKENIIDESGMPKERFSAEFPKEGPSILRIQQVVRGDSAAYFCASSDPRQVGPYGYTFGSGTRLTVV.

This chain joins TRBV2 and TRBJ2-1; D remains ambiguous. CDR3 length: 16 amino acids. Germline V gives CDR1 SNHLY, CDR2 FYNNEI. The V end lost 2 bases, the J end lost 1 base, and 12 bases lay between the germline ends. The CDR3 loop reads CASSESEIRSYNEQFF. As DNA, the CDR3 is TGTGCCAGCAGTGAATCGGAGATTAGGTCCTACAATGAGCAGTTCTTC.

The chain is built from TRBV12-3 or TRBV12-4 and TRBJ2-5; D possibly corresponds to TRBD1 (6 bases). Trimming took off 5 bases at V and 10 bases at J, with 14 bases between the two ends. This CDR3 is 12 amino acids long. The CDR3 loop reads CASSPLGDIQYF. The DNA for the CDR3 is TGTGCCAGCAGTCCCTTAGGGGACATCCAGTACTTC.

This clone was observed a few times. For the CDR3, the DNA is TGTGCCAGCAGCTTAGGGCCTTGGGGGCAGGGGACTGAAGCTTTCTTT. Residues: CASSLGPWGQGTEAFF. The chain carries TRBV7-3 and TRBJ1-1; a possible D gene is TRBD1 (6 bases). This CDR3 comprises 16 residues. CDR1 is SGHTA and CDR2 is FQGTGA in the germline V gene. Trimming shortened V by 2 bases and J by 5 bases, and 18 bases separated the two germline ends.

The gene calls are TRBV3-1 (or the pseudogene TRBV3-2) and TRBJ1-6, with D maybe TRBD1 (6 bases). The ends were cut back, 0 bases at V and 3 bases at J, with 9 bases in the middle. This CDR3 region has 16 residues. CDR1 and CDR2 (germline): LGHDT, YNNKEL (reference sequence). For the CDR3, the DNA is TGTGCCAGCAGCCAAGATACAGGGAACTATAATTCACCCCTCCACTTT. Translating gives CASSQDTGNYNSPLHF.

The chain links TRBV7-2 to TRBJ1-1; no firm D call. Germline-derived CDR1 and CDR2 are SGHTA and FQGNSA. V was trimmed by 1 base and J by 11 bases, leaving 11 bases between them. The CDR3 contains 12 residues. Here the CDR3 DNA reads TGTGCCAGCAGCTTAGACCGTGACAACGCTTTCTTT. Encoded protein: CASSLDRDNAFF.

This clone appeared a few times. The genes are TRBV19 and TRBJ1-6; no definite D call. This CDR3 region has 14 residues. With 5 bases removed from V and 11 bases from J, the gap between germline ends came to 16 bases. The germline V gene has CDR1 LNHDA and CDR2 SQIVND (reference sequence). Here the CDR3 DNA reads TGTGCCAGTAGTCCCCGACTGGGAGCGGCACCCCTCCACTTT. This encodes CASSPRLGAAPLHF.

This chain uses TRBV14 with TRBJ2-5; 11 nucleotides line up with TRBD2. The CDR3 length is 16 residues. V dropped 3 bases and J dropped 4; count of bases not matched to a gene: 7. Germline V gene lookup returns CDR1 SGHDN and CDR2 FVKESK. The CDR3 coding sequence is TGTGCCAGCAGCCATCAAGTTACTAGCGGGGGAGAGACCCAGTACTTC. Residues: CASSHQVTSGGETQYF.

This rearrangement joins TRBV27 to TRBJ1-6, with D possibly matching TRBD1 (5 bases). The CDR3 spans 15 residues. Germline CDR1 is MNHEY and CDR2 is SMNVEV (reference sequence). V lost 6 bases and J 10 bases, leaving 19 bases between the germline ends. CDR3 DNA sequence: TGTGCCAGCAGCCCCCGGGGGAGGGTTGACTCACCCCTCCACTTT. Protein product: CASSPRGRVDSPLHF.

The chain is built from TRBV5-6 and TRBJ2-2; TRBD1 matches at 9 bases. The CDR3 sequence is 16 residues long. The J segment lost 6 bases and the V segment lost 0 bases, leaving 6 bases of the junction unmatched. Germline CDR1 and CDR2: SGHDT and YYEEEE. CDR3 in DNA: TGTGCCAGCAGCTTGGCCCGGGACAGGGCCTCCGGGGAGCTGTTTTTT. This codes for CASSLARDRASGELFF.

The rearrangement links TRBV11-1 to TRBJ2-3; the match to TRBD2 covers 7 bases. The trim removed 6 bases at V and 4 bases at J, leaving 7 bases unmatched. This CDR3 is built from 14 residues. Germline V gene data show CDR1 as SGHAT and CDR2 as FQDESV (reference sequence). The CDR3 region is CASSLSGGSDTQYF. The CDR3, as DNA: TGTGCCAGCAGTCTTTCCGGGGGGTCAGATACGCAGTATTTT.

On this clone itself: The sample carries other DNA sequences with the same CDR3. The CDR3 loop is CASSLGQGPYEQYF. The CDR3 DNA follows: TGCGCCAGCAGCTTGGGGCAGGGCCCATACGAGCAGTACTTC. The chain has TRBV5-1 and TRBJ2-7; D is perhaps TRBD1 (5 bases). Germline-derived CDR1 and CDR2 are SGHRS and YFSETQ. The CDR3 totals 14 residues. V was pared by 0 bases and J by 4 bases, with 11 bases between. The variable domain in full, with the rest retrieved from reference TRBV5-1 and TRBJ2-7, is KAGVTQTPRYLIKTRGQQVTLSCSPISGHRSVSWYQQTPGQGLQFLFEYFSETQRNKGNFPGRFSGRQFSNSRSEMNVSTLELGDSALYLCASSLGQGPYEQYFGPGTRLTVT.